These 27 T cell receptor beta chains were sequenced from one sample in a study of blood T cell repertoires in COVID-19 (dated by TCRdb to 2018 to 2021). Library generation was performed with the immunoSEQ multiplex PCR assay. Imported from immuneACCESS, the table was reduced by TCRdb to in-frame sequences with V and J called. These copies leave out some clones; in studies compared against another copy, an unresolved V gene accounts for under half, and the cause of the remainder is not known. The sample table holds approximately 140,000 clones, of which around nine tenths were seen once. Less than 20% of the sample comes from the top ten. Sequencing was performed on peripheral blood. These receptors originate from a man between 45 and 60 years old with active or convalescent COVID-19.

V usage is TRBV19 and J usage is TRBJ2-5, with D perhaps matching TRBD2 (5 bases). Germline V CDR1 and CDR2: LNHDA, SQIVND (reference sequence). The V end was cut by 3 bases, the J end by 4 bases, with 12 bases between. The CDR3 extends over 14 amino acids. The CDR3 coding sequence is TGTGCCAGTAGTATCTCCTGGAGGCGAGAGACCCAGTACTTC. Translating gives CASSISWRRETQYF.

The CDR3 loop is CSVVGQVDGYTF. CDR3 DNA: TGCAGCGTTGTCGGACAGGTGGATGGCTACACCTTC. J is TRBJ1-2 and V is TRBV29-1; 7 bases agree with TRBD1. CDR1 and CDR2 from the germline V gene are SQVTM and ANQGSEA. Unmatched junction bases numbered 5, after V lost 4 bases and J lost 6 bases. This CDR3 is built from 12 residues. Based on the CDR3 plus reference TRBV29-1 and TRBJ1-2, the full variable domain is SAVISQKPSRDICQRGTSLTIQCQVDSQVTMMFWYRQQPGQSLTLIATANQGSEATYESGFVIDKFPISRPNLTFSTLTVSNMSPEDSSIYLCSVVGQVDGYTFGSGTRLTVV.

This chain connects TRBV7-9 to TRBJ1-2; 10 nucleotides align to TRBD1. This CDR3 comprises 15 residues. CDR1 is SEHNR, CDR2 FQNEAQ, per germline (reference sequence). The V gene end was trimmed by 5 bases and the J gene end by 1 base; junction bases not matched to a gene: 4. The CDR3 bases are TGTGCCAGCAGCCTGGGACAGGGGATTAACTATGGCTACACCTTC. This gives the protein CASSLGQGINYGYTF.

This clone came up a few times. The gene calls are TRBV11-1 and TRBJ2-3; 11 positions match TRBD2. This CDR3 has 16 residues. Germline CDR1 reads SGHAT; CDR2 reads FQDESV (reference sequence). With 3 bases clipped from V and 5 bases from J, the junction kept 7 bases outside the gene matches. This chain's CDR3 is CASSFVAGGPVDTQYF. The DNA for the CDR3 is TGTGCCAGCAGCTTCGTAGCGGGAGGGCCGGTAGATACGCAGTATTTT.

The V call is TRBV25-1, the J call TRBJ1-6; TRBD1 matches 9 bases. From germline, CDR1 is MGHDK and CDR2 SYGVNS. After removal of 5 bases from V and 6 bases from J, the junction contained 5 bases not matched to a gene. The CDR3 covers 15 residues. In DNA, the CDR3 is TGTGCCAGCAGTCCCCGGGACAGGGTTAATTCACCCCTCCACTTT. Translated, it gives CASSPRDRVNSPLHF.

The CDR3 DNA follows: TGCAGCGTTGATAGGAGCACGCAGCCTGGCTACACCTTC. This gives the protein CSVDRSTQPGYTF. The rearrangement joins TRBV29-1 to TRBJ1-2, with D hard to call. This CDR3 is 13 amino acids long. Trimming pared 3 bases from V and 7 bases from J, leaving 15 bases between. Germline loops: CDR1 SQVTM, CDR2 ANQGSEA.

This chain links TRBV7-2 with TRBJ1-1; tentative D call: TRBD1 (6 bases). Germline lookup yields CDR1 SGHTA and CDR2 FQGNSA. V lost 0 bases, J lost 11 bases, and 28 bases lay in between. CDR3 length: 18 amino acids. This chain's CDR3 is CASSLAGGLLSGAFEAFF. CDR3 coding DNA: TGTGCCAGCAGCTTAGCAGGGGGTCTCTTAAGTGGTGCCTTCGAGGCTTTCTTT.

This chain links TRBV20-1 with TRBJ1-6; unclear D gene. This CDR3 contains 10 residues. The germline CDR1 and CDR2 sequences are DFQATT and SNEGSKA (reference sequence). V lost 1 base and J lost 15, with 7 bases in between. The CDR3 protein is CSARAQLLHF. DNA for the CDR3: TGCAGTGCTAGAGCCCAACTCCTCCACTTT.

This clone showed up many times. The V call is TRBV11-2, the J call TRBJ1-4, with 10 bases matching TRBD1. CDR3 length equals 15 residues. Germline V gene lookup returns CDR1 SGHAT and CDR2 FQNNGV. The ends lost 5 bases at V and 5 bases at J; junction bases unmatched: 5. CDR3 in amino acids: CASSPGGQGNEKLFF. In nucleotides, the CDR3 is TGTGCCAGCAGCCCCGGGGGACAGGGGAATGAAAAACTGTTTTTT.

This clone has a handful of counts. The rearrangement uses TRBV7-8 and TRBJ2-7; 11 positions match TRBD2. The CDR3 totals 15 residues. The V gene end was trimmed by 7 bases and the J gene end by 3 bases; junction bases not matched to a gene: 8. CDR1 and CDR2 (germline): SGHVS, FQNEAQ. The CDR3 loop is CASTQGLAGNYEQYF. Written as DNA, the CDR3 is TGTGCCAGCACCCAAGGACTAGCGGGCAACTACGAGCAGTACTTC.

The chain joins TRBV19 to TRBJ2-1; D perhaps matches TRBD1 (6 bases). The CDR3 has 15 residues. V lost 5 bases, J lost 0 bases, and 11 bases lay in between. Per the germline V gene, CDR1 is LNHDA and CDR2 is SQIVND (reference sequence). As DNA, the CDR3 is TGTGCCAGTAGTCAAGGGGGAAGCTCCTACAATGAGCAGTTCTTC. It encodes CASSQGGSSYNEQFF.

V and J are TRBV24-1 and TRBJ2-5; TRBD1 matches 8 bases. Unmatched junction bases numbered 12, after V lost 9 bases and J lost 4 bases. Looked up from germline, CDR1 is KGHDR and CDR2 is SFDVKD. The length of the CDR3 is 15 residues. The CDR3 here is CATSSTRTGTETQYF. The CDR3 DNA is TGTGCCACCTCGAGCACTCGGACAGGGACAGAGACCCAGTACTTC.

The CDR3 region is CASSYSVNTGELFF. CDR3 bases: TGTGCCAGCAGTTACTCTGTAAACACCGGGGAGCTGTTTTTT. The chain couples TRBV6-2 or TRBV6-3 to TRBJ2-2; no definite D call. The CDR3 loop spans 14 amino acids. V was pared by 0 bases and J by 2 bases, with 4 bases between. The germline CDR1 and CDR2 sequences are MNHEY and SVGEGT.

The chain links TRBV16 to TRBJ2-7; TRBD1 agrees at 7 bases. This CDR3 region has 14 residues. J was trimmed by 1 base and V by 7 bases; bases with no gene match: 7. Per the germline V gene, CDR1 is KGHSY and CDR2 is FQNENV. The CDR3 bases are TGTGCCAGCACCCCGGGACAGCCTTCCTACGAGCAGTACTTC. This codes for CASTPGQPSYEQYF.

V and J are TRBV6-2 or TRBV6-3 and TRBJ2-7; 7 bases map to TRBD2. With 6 bases clipped from V and 3 bases from J, the junction kept 2 bases outside the gene matches. Germline V gives CDR1 MNHEY, CDR2 SVGEGT. The CDR3 has 12 amino acids. CDR3 region: CASSGTIYEQYF. In nucleotides, the CDR3 is TGTGCCAGCAGCGGGACTATCTACGAGCAGTACTTC.

V usage is TRBV10-2 and J usage is TRBJ2-5; a weak D match, TRBD1 (5 bases). From germline, CDR1 is WSHSY and CDR2 SAAADI. Trimming cost V 7 bases and J 5 bases, with 17 bases left between them. This CDR3 has 14 amino acids. The CDR3 DNA reads as TGCGCCAGCACAAAAGGGGAACACCCTGAGACCCAGTACTTC. Translating gives CASTKGEHPETQYF.

The chain employs TRBV5-6 and TRBJ2-5; TRBD1 matches 10 bases. Per the germline V gene, CDR1 is SGHDT and CDR2 is YYEEEE. Trimming took 4 bases from V and 4 from J; bases not matched to a gene: 1. The CDR3 is made up of 13 amino acids. The CDR3 coding sequence is TGTGCCAGCAGCAGGACAGGGGGAGAGACCCAGTACTTC. Protein: CASSRTGGETQYF.

The V call is TRBV29-1, the J call TRBJ1-1; TRBD1 agrees at 8 bases. In germline, CDR1 is SQVTM, CDR2 ANQGSEA. This CDR3 has 14 amino acids. Trimming cost V 5 bases and J 1 base; bases outside gene matches: 6. The CDR3 reads CSVSTGVRNTEAFF. CDR3 in DNA: TGCAGCGTTTCGACAGGGGTACGGAACACTGAAGCTTTCTTT.

The CDR3 reads CASSLPGDNEQFF. CDR3 nucleotide sequence: TGTGCCAGCAGCTTACCCGGGGACAATGAGCAGTTCTTC. The rearrangement joins TRBV7-6 to TRBJ2-1; maybe TRBD2 (5 bases). The germline V gene has CDR1 SGHVS and CDR2 FNYEAQ. V dropped 2 bases and J dropped 5 bases, with 7 bases sitting between them. The CDR3 loop spans 13 amino acids.

J is TRBJ2-4 and V is TRBV2, with D maybe TRBD1 (5 bases). V shed 7 bases and J shed 10 bases, with 14 bases lying between them. CDR3 size: 12 residues. Germline loops: CDR1 SNHLY, CDR2 FYNNEI. CDR3 bases: TGTGCCAGCACCAGGCAGACAGATATTCAGTACTTC. It translates to CASTRQTDIQYF. Full variable domain (missing parts from reference TRBV2 and TRBJ2-4): EPEVTQTPSHQVTQMGQEVILRCVPISNHLYFYWYRQILGQKVEFLVSFYNNEISEKSEIFDDQFSVERPDGSNFTLKIRSTKLEDSAMYFCASTRQTDIQYFGAGTRLSVL.

This clone turned up a few times. This rearrangement joins TRBV11-3 to TRBJ2-1, with TRBD2 matching over 9 bases. Germline V lookup: CDR1 SGHNT, CDR2 YENEEA. The J segment lost 7 bases and the V segment lost 1 base, leaving 14 bases of the junction unmatched. The CDR3 is 18 residues long. CDR3 DNA: TGTGCCAGCAGCTTAGGCGAATTGCGGGGGGGCAATTTTAATGAGCAGTTCTTC. Translating it yields CASSLGELRGGNFNEQFF.

V usage is TRBV5-1 and J usage is TRBJ1-1; D is uncertain. The germline CDR1 and CDR2 sequences are SGHRS and YFSETQ. The CDR3 is 13 residues long. V lost 5 bases, J lost 6 bases, and 14 bases lay in between. CDR3 residues: CASREVLNSEAFF. DNA for the CDR3: TGCGCCAGCAGGGAGGTCCTAAACTCTGAAGCTTTCTTT. The whole variable domain, remainder taken from reference TRBV5-1 and TRBJ1-1, is KAGVTQTPRYLIKTRGQQVTLSCSPISGHRSVSWYQQTPGQGLQFLFEYFSETQRNKGNFPGRFSGRQFSNSRSEMNVSTLELGDSALYLCASREVLNSEAFFGQGTRLTVV.

In this sample, this clone turned up once. V and J are TRBV5-4 and TRBJ2-1; possibly TRBD2 for D (5 bases). CDR3 length: 15 residues. The V and J ends lost 4 bases and 3 bases respectively, with 14 bases between them. CDR1 SGHNT and CDR2 YYREEE come from the germline V gene (reference sequence). CDR3 amino acids: CASSPSGKIYNEQFF. In nucleotides, the CDR3 is TGTGCCAGCAGCCCGTCGGGGAAGATCTACAATGAGCAGTTCTTC.

This chain joins TRBV6-1 and TRBJ2-6, with 8 bases fitting TRBD2. This CDR3 is built from 18 residues. CDR1 is MNHNS and CDR2 is SASEGT in the germline V gene. After removal of 0 bases from V and 1 base from J, the junction contained 5 bases not matched to a gene. CDR3 DNA: TGTGCCAGCAGTGAAGCTGTACTAGCGGTGTCTGGGGCCAACGTCCTGACTTTC. Protein: CASSEAVLAVSGANVLTF.

V and J are TRBV30 and TRBJ1-5; D uncertain. The CDR3 sequence is 16 residues long. CDR1 and CDR2 from the germline V gene are GTSNPN and SVGIG (reference sequence). The V end was cut by 0 bases, the J end by 0 bases, with 12 bases between. In nucleotides, the CDR3 is TGTGCCTGGAGTGTACGAGACTGGTATAGCAATCAGCCCCAGCATTTT. Protein product: CAWSVRDWYSNQPQHF.

The V gene is TRBV7-2, the J gene TRBJ2-2, with 10 bases lining up with TRBD2. The J segment lost 2 bases and the V segment lost 2 bases, leaving 2 bases of the junction unmatched. Per the germline V gene, CDR1 is SGHTA and CDR2 is FQGNSA. The CDR3 length is 16 residues. CDR3 in DNA: TGTGCCAGCAGCTTAAGCGGGGGGGTAAACACCGGGGAGCTGTTTTTT. It is translated as CASSLSGGVNTGELFF.

The genes are TRBV7-9 and TRBJ2-5; the match to TRBD2 covers 12 bases. CDR3 length equals 17 residues. The germline CDR1 and CDR2 sequences are SEHNR and FQNEAQ (reference sequence). Trimming removed 1 base from V and 5 bases from J; junction bases left unmatched: 8. CDR3 in amino acids: CASSLGLAGGPRETQYF. In DNA, the CDR3 is TGTGCCAGCAGCTTAGGTCTAGCGGGAGGGCCTAGGGAGACCCAGTACTTC.